A single sample is the source of the 15 T cell receptor beta chains below, sequenced in a study of spatial heterogeneity in lung cancer. Noted time point: sample taken at primary tumor resection. TCRdb independently ran MiXCR on the 5' RACE reads; one entry per CDR3 protein. Among roughly 9,300 distinct CDR3 sequences listed, roughly 6% were seen once. Here the sequenced sample was normal lung tissue next to the tumor, taken at surgery. All receptors come from a male donor with early-stage non-small cell lung cancer.

This clonotype has at least ten counts. The chain combines TRBV28 with TRBJ2-1, with 9 bases fitting TRBD2. After removal of 5 bases from V and 3 bases from J, the junction contained 5 bases not matched to a gene. Germline CDR1 and CDR2: MDHEN and SYDVKM. The CDR3 contains 15 residues. This CDR3 reads CASSLRTSVYNEQFF. The DNA for the CDR3 is TGTGCCAGCAGTCTCAGGACTAGCGTCTACAATGAGCAGTTCTTC.

This clonotype was seen ten or more times. The CDR3: CSARGGPGNEKLFF. CDR3 in DNA: TGCAGTGCTAGAGGGGGTCCTGGCAATGAAAAACTGTTTTTT. This rearrangement joins TRBV20-1 to TRBJ1-4, with D hard to call. The length of the CDR3 is 14 residues. Germline values: CDR1 DFQATT, CDR2 SNEGSKA (reference sequence). V dropped 1 base and J dropped 5 bases, with 11 bases sitting between them.

This clonotype was recorded at least ten times. The chain is built from TRBV5-1 and TRBJ2-3, with no clear D. The V end lost 6 bases, the J end lost 2 bases, and 4 bases lay between the germline ends. Germline-derived CDR1 and CDR2 are SGHRS and YFSETQ. The CDR3 is made up of 11 amino acids. In DNA, the CDR3 is TGCGCCAGCACAGCCACAGATACGCAGTATTTT. This codes for CASTATDTQYF.

A few counts support this clonotype. The chain has TRBV7-3 and TRBJ2-1; perhaps TRBD2 as D (6 bases). V was pared by 1 base and J by 6 bases, with 16 bases between. The V gene's germline CDR1 is SGHTA and CDR2 FQGTGA. This CDR3 region has 16 residues. The CDR3 nucleotides are TGTGCCAGCAGCTTAAGCTACGGGAGAAGCTTCAATGAGCAGTTCTTC. Translating it yields CASSLSYGRSFNEQFF.

This clonotype was seen ten or more times. The chain recombines TRBV5-1 with TRBJ2-5; D gene uncertain. This CDR3 has 12 residues. V dropped 5 bases and J dropped 13 bases, with 18 bases sitting between them. Germline CDR1 is SGHRS and CDR2 is YFSETQ. CDR3 in amino acids: CASRPDDLTAYF. The DNA of the CDR3 is TGCGCCAGCAGACCCGACGACCTAACGGCGTACTTC.

In its sample, this clonotype was seen many times. The V call is TRBV7-2, the J call TRBJ1-2, with 12 bases that match TRBD1. The V and J ends lost 5 bases and 5 bases, in that order; junction bases with no gene match: 15. CDR1 SGHTA and CDR2 FQGNSA come from the germline V gene. The CDR3 runs 18 residues. CDR3 nucleotide sequence: TGTGCCAGCAGCCATAGAATCGCGGGACAGGGGGCTCGGTATGGCTACACCTTC. Translating gives CASSHRIAGQGARYGYTF.

In regard to this clonotype: A single base separates this from a much larger clone, so it may be a read error. This chain links TRBV19 with TRBJ2-1; D gene unclear. This CDR3 contains 14 residues. In germline, CDR1 is LNHDA, CDR2 SQIVND (reference sequence). CDR3 sequence (DNA): TGTGTCAGTACCCCGGCGTCCTCCTACAATGAGCAGTTCTTC. This translates into CVSTPASSYNEQFF.

This clonotype occurred many times. V is TRBV28 and J is TRBJ2-5; TRBD1 matches at 8 bases. Germline V gene lookup returns CDR1 MDHEN and CDR2 SYDVKM. V lost 7 bases and J lost 5; bases outside the gene matches: 12. The CDR3 spans 15 residues. The CDR3 sequence: CASTSRTGIMETQYF. CDR3 nucleotide sequence: TGTGCCAGCACTTCCCGGACAGGGATTATGGAGACCCAGTACTTC. Together with reference TRBV28 and TRBJ2-5, the CDR3 gives the full variable domain: DVKVTQSSRYLVKRTGEKVFLECVQDMDHENMFWYRQDPGLGLRLIYFSYDVKMKEKGDIPEGYSVSREKKERFSLILESASTNQTSMYLCASTSRTGIMETQYFGPGTRLLVL.

In its sample, this clonotype was seen many times. The rearrangement links TRBV19 to TRBJ2-7; TRBD1 matches 9 bases. After removal of 7 bases from V and 6 bases from J, the junction contained 13 bases not matched to a gene. Germline lookup yields CDR1 LNHDA and CDR2 SQIVND (reference sequence). The CDR3 totals 15 residues. For the CDR3, the DNA is TGTGCCAGTAAGAACATGAACAGGGGGCCGGCCGAGCAGTACTTC. Protein product: CASKNMNRGPAEQYF.

This clonotype came up many times. The gene calls are TRBV12-5 and TRBJ2-1; 7 bases agree with TRBD2. Germline V gene lookup returns CDR1 LGHNT and CDR2 FRNRAP. CDR3 size: 12 residues. With V trimmed by 6 bases and J by 8 bases, 4 bases remained unmatched. In nucleotides, the CDR3 is TGTGCTAGTGGACGGGGGGTGGATGAGCAGTTCTTC. Residues: CASGRGVDEQFF.

This clonotype was observed at least ten times. The chain has TRBV27 and TRBJ2-1; 10 nucleotides line up with TRBD2. Trimming took 5 bases from V and 10 from J; bases not matched to a gene: 8. The germline gives CDR1 MNHEY, CDR2 SMNVEV (reference sequence). The CDR3 sequence is 14 residues long. CDR3 sequence reads: CASSPLGLAREQFF. DNA for the CDR3: TGTGCCAGCAGTCCCCTGGGACTAGCGAGGGAGCAGTTCTTC.

This clonotype was picked up many times. The V and J genes are TRBV7-9 and TRBJ2-1, with TRBD1 identical over 9 bases. Trimming took 3 bases from V and 11 from J; bases not matched to a gene: 8. The CDR3 sequence is 14 residues long. Germline loops: CDR1 SEHNR, CDR2 FQNEAQ (reference sequence). The CDR3 is CASSFNPDRGKQFF. The CDR3 DNA reads TGTGCCAGCAGCTTTAACCCGGACAGGGGTAAGCAGTTCTTC.

This clonotype appeared a few times. The chain carries TRBV28 and TRBJ1-5; the D gene is possibly TRBD1 (6 bases). Germline loops: CDR1 MDHEN, CDR2 SYDVKM. This CDR3 is built from 16 residues. Trimming removed 6 bases at V and 2 bases at J, with 17 bases between. CDR3 sequence: CASSATGWNGNQPQHF. The CDR3 DNA follows: TGTGCCAGCAGCGCTACAGGGTGGAATGGCAATCAGCCCCAGCATTTT. Combining the CDR3 with reference TRBV28 and TRBJ1-5 gives the whole variable domain DVKVTQSSRYLVKRTGEKVFLECVQDMDHENMFWYRQDPGLGLRLIYFSYDVKMKEKGDIPEGYSVSREKKERFSLILESASTNQTSMYLCASSATGWNGNQPQHFGDGTRLSIL.

This clonotype was seen repeatedly, ten times or more. This chain joins TRBV12-3 or TRBV12-4 and TRBJ1-1; unclear D gene. This CDR3 spans 12 amino acids. Trimming stripped 1 base from V and 8 bases from J, with 8 bases between. Here the CDR3 reads CASSLDGREAFF. Written as DNA, the CDR3 is TGTGCCAGCAGTTTAGATGGGCGGGAAGCTTTCTTT.

This chain uses TRBV25-1 with TRBJ2-7; D gene unclear. The germline CDR1 and CDR2 sequences are MGHDK and SYGVNS. The CDR3 runs 14 residues. V dropped 3 bases and J dropped 7 bases, with 16 bases sitting between them. The CDR3 here is CASSDFGSGREQYF. DNA of the CDR3: TGTGCCAGCAGTGATTTCGGAAGTGGCAGAGAGCAGTACTTC.